What follows are 14 T cell receptor beta chains derived from one specimen sequenced in a study of cytomegalovirus exposure and HLA in healthy donors. Primers for the PCR totalled 60 Vbeta and 13 Jbeta. Generated by immunoSEQ multiplex PCR, the TCRdb table keeps only in-frame clones and is missing some. The sample carries about 89,000 clones, around 74% recorded once. The sequenced material came from PBMCs. All receptors come from a male donor in good health and CMV-seronegative.

V gene TRBV9 combines with J gene TRBJ2-1; 14 nucleotides agree with TRBD2. Looked up from germline, CDR1 is SGDLS and CDR2 is YYNGEE. CDR3 length equals 16 residues. Trimming cost V 4 bases and J 10 bases; bases outside gene matches: 10. The CDR3 coding sequence is TGTGCCAGCAGCCCTCGACTAGCGGGAGGGCCTGGGGAGCAGTTCTTC. It codes for CASSPRLAGGPGEQFF.

The chain carries TRBV10-3 and TRBJ2-3; 10 nucleotides agree with TRBD2. Germline V gene data show CDR1 as ENHRY and CDR2 as SYGVKD. This CDR3 region has 15 residues. The V gene end was trimmed by 7 bases and the J gene end by 4 bases; junction bases not matched to a gene: 8. The CDR3 DNA reads TGTGCCATCAAAGGACTAGCGGAGAGTGCAGATACGCAGTATTTT. This encodes CAIKGLAESADTQYF.

V and J are TRBV28 and TRBJ1-5, with D unclear. The CDR3 length is 12 residues. Trimming left V 3 bases short and J 7 bases short, with 7 bases between. Germline V lookup: CDR1 MDHEN, CDR2 SYDVKM. The CDR3 protein is CASSLAGQPQHF. CDR3 DNA sequence: TGTGCCAGCAGTTTGGCCGGGCAGCCCCAGCATTTT.

The chain carries TRBV7-8 and TRBJ1-1; 11 nucleotides match TRBD1. CDR1 SGHVS and CDR2 FQNEAQ come from the germline V gene. The CDR3 length is 14 residues. Trimming took 2 bases from V and 9 from J; bases not matched to a gene: 5. The CDR3 nucleotides read TGTGCCAGCAGCTTAACCCGGGACAGGGGGAAAGCTTTCTTT. Amino acid sequence: CASSLTRDRGKAFF.

The chain couples TRBV7-8 to TRBJ2-1; TRBD2 agrees at 9 bases. Germline CDR1 reads SGHVS; CDR2 reads FQNEAQ. V lost 0 bases to trimming and J lost 9 bases; unmatched junction nucleotides: 9. The CDR3 has 16 residues. CDR3 sequence reads: CASSLAGTSKVGEQFF. In DNA form, the CDR3 reads TGTGCCAGCAGCTTAGCGGGGACTAGCAAAGTGGGTGAGCAGTTCTTC.

The chain combines TRBV7-9 with TRBJ1-1; perhaps TRBD1 as D (5 bases). This CDR3 comprises 15 residues. CDR1 is SEHNR, CDR2 FQNEAQ, per germline (reference sequence). V lost 0 bases and J lost 1, with 9 bases in between. CDR3 sequence: CASSLAFGANTEAFF. The CDR3 bases are TGTGCCAGCAGCTTAGCATTTGGGGCGAACACTGAAGCTTTCTTT.

J is TRBJ2-7 and V is TRBV2, with TRBD1 matching 8 bases. CDR1 is SNHLY, CDR2 FYNNEI, per germline. The CDR3 sequence is 14 residues long. V dropped 3 bases and J dropped 3; count of bases not matched to a gene: 4. As DNA, the CDR3 is TGTGCCAGCAGTGATTTAACAGGGGGCTACGAGCAGTACTTC. Amino acid sequence: CASSDLTGGYEQYF. Based on the CDR3 plus reference TRBV2 and TRBJ2-7, the full variable domain is EPEVTQTPSHQVTQMGQEVILRCVPISNHLYFYWYRQILGQKVEFLVSFYNNEISEKSEIFDDQFSVERPDGSNFTLKIRSTKLEDSAMYFCASSDLTGGYEQYFGPGTRLTVT.

This clone was counted between two and nine times. The V and J genes are TRBV6-6 and TRBJ1-2, with TRBD1 as a possible D gene (5 bases). Germline assignment: CDR1 MNHNY and CDR2 SVGAGI (reference sequence). The CDR3 contains 16 residues. V was trimmed by 6 bases and J by 4 bases, leaving 21 bases between them. This chain's CDR3 is CASSKGVDSDVYGYTF. CDR3 coding DNA: TGTGCCAGCAGCAAAGGGGTCGATTCGGACGTCTATGGCTACACCTTC.

The V gene is TRBV7-9, the J gene TRBJ2-1; TRBD2 is a possible D gene (6 bases). V lost 5 bases and J 3 bases, leaving 17 bases between the germline ends. Germline V CDR1 and CDR2: SEHNR, FQNEAQ (reference sequence). The length of the CDR3 is 16 residues. The CDR3 region is CASSPTRSGYYNEQFF. As DNA, the CDR3 is TGTGCCAGCAGCCCAACTCGGAGCGGGTACTACAATGAGCAGTTCTTC.

The V and J genes are TRBV18 and TRBJ2-1; 7 positions match TRBD2. The germline gives CDR1 KGHSH, CDR2 LQKENI. CDR3 length equals 15 residues. Germline trimming cut 8 bases from V and 0 bases from J; bases unmatched to any gene: 7. The CDR3 loop reads CASGTIQSSYNEQFF. CDR3 sequence (DNA): TGTGCCAGCGGGACTATCCAGAGCTCCTACAATGAGCAGTTCTTC.

The chain uses TRBV14 and TRBJ2-5; D unclear. CDR3 length: 14 amino acids. The V and J ends lost 0 bases and 1 base respectively, with 6 bases between them. Germline V gene data show CDR1 as SGHDN and CDR2 as FVKESK. The CDR3 sequence is CASSQERGQETQYF. CDR3 in DNA: TGTGCCAGCAGCCAAGAAAGAGGCCAAGAGACCCAGTACTTC.

The genes are TRBV5-1 and TRBJ2-1, with 7 bases matching TRBD1. Trimming at V came to 5 bases and at J to 6 bases, leaving 11 bases not matched to a gene. The CDR3 loop spans 15 amino acids. Per germline, CDR1 SGHRS and CDR2 YFSETQ. The CDR3 sequence: CASSPVQGSPNEQFF. Here the CDR3 DNA reads TGCGCCAGCAGTCCCGTACAGGGGTCCCCCAATGAGCAGTTCTTC.

The rearrangement links TRBV6-5 to TRBJ1-2; D is undetermined. Trimming pared 2 bases from V and 8 bases from J, leaving 15 bases between. The CDR3 has 14 residues. In germline, CDR1 is MNHEY, CDR2 SVGAGI. CDR3: CASSYPWRAWGYTF. The CDR3 region has the DNA TGTGCCAGCAGTTACCCCTGGAGGGCGTGGGGCTACACCTTC.

This clone has only a few counts. The chain is built from TRBV11-2 and TRBJ2-7; D not resolved. The CDR3 consists of 11 residues. Deletions cut 1 base from V and 4 bases from J, with 2 bases between. Germline CDR1 and CDR2: SGHAT and FQNNGV. The DNA of the CDR3 is TGTGCCAGCAGCTTAGCGTACGAGCAGTACTTC. It encodes CASSLAYEQYF.